This T cell receptor beta chain was observed in a study of blood T cell repertoires in COVID-19. Overall study: From the United States, Italy and Spain came samples of acute and convalescent COVID-19. In each case, the material was cDNA or gDNA derived from T cells, B-cell-depleted T cells, or PBMCs.

CDR1 and CDR2 (germline): SNHLY, FYNNEI. The CDR3 has 13 residues. J lost 3 bases, V lost 6 bases, and 2 bases had no gene match. Original handling: Amplifying reference gene primers gave estimates of nucleated cell counts. TCRdb keeps only in-frame clones here, not all; method: immunoSEQ multiplex PCR. V, J and clone size were drawn from that table, and D and trimming were deduced from the DNA. The repertoire includes 300,000 to 350,000 clones, 87% of them detected once, and roughly 2.1% sits in the top ten. The sequencing sample was made of peripheral blood. The receptor was derived from a man between 18 and 35 years old with active or convalescent COVID-19. This sequence joins TRBV2 and TRBJ1-1, with 9 bases lining up with TRBD1. CDR3 in amino acids: CASRTGGHTEAFF. In nucleotides, the CDR3 is TGTGCCAGCAGAACAGGGGGCCACACTGAAGCTTTCTTT. Combining the CDR3 with reference TRBV2 and TRBJ1-1 gives the whole variable domain EPEVTQTPSHQVTQMGQEVILRCVPISNHLYFYWYRQILGQKVEFLVSFYNNEISEKSEIFDDQFSVERPDGSNFTLKIRSTKLEDSAMYFCASRTGGHTEAFFGQGTRLTVV.